These T cell receptor beta chains were read from a single sample in a study of identical twins. TCRdb ran MiXCR on the 5' RACE reads and lists one entry per CDR3 protein. The sample has fewer than 500,000 distinct CDR3 sequences; more than 20% are singletons. These same records also appear under a second study, on T cells expressing NK-cell markers.

The sequencing input was CD4+ T cells sorted from blood. These TCRs come from a woman aged 18-30 years in good health. Both conserved end residues are trimmed from each CDR3. D genes are given only for firm matches. Size tells how often a clone was seen (once, few, many) or the class of an expanded clone, and some rows leave it out.

v_call	j_call	d_call	clone_size	cdr3_aa
TRBV20-1	TRBJ2-1	-	few	SANPGGHNEQF
TRBV6-1	TRBJ1-2	-	many	ASSDRGVLGYP
TRBV18	TRBJ2-7	-	-	ASSQGAPYEQY
TRBV5-6	TRBJ1-5	-	few	ASSLRGSGQPQH
TRBV25-1	TRBJ2-7	-	-	ASSDFGVGGLEGQY
TRBV9	TRBJ2-3	-	-	ASSVSPGLDTQY
TRBV15	TRBJ2-7	-	-	ATSRVGGPSPYEQY
TRBV20-1	TRBJ2-1	-	-	SASFPGAASYNEQF
TRBV3-1	TRBJ1-2	TRBD1	-	ASSQVNRGKGYT
TRBV4-3	TRBJ2-7	TRBD1	few	ASSRGTGSDSYEQY
TRBV5-1	TRBJ2-2	-	few	ASEARSNTGELF
TRBV10-3	TRBJ1-2	-	once	AISPRGLNYGYT
TRBV28	TRBJ2-5	TRBD1	few	ASRVLTGALEETQY
TRBV20-1	TRBJ1-1	-	few	SATSLGFTEAF
TRBV2	TRBJ2-3	TRBD2	few	ASSLTSGGTDTQY
TRBV3-1	TRBJ2-7	-	few	ASSQTGHPAYEQY
TRBV12-3/TRBV12-4	TRBJ2-7	TRBD2	-	ASSSSGVEQY
TRBV19	TRBJ2-2	-	-	ASSMRNTGELF
TRBV20-1	TRBJ2-2	-	-	SARPPRGANTGELF
TRBV15	TRBJ2-7	TRBD1	once	ATSTQRDRLSEQY
TRBV20-1	TRBJ2-1	TRBD2	-	SAALLAGASYNEQF
TRBV9	TRBJ2-3	TRBD2	-	ASSGGLAPAADTQY
TRBV5-1	TRBJ2-2	TRBD1	few	ASRETGVRGSTGELF
TRBV10-3	TRBJ2-3	TRBD2	-	AISPWERGGLVTDTQY
TRBV29-1	TRBJ1-2	TRBD1	-	SVDRDSNYGYT
TRBV9	TRBJ2-7	TRBD2	few	ASSVGAGSIDEQY
TRBV5-1	TRBJ2-7	-	-	ASSTASGYEQY
TRBV15	TRBJ2-3	TRBD2	few	ATSPRGRGGVNTQY